The 7 T cell receptor beta chains given below trace back to one sample, sequenced in a study of blood T cell repertoires in COVID-19. Clones were sequenced by immunoSEQ multiplex PCR, and TCRdb holds only the in-frame ones, with some missing. This sample yields about 84,000 clones, of which 70% to 85% are seen a single time; approximately 5.7% belongs to the top ten. The sequencing sample was made of peripheral blood. The source is a man aged 45 to 65 with active or convalescent COVID-19.

The CDR3 spells CASRSGGGNTGELFF. The CDR3 DNA follows: TGTGCCAGCAGGTCAGGGGGCGGCAACACCGGGGAGCTGTTTTTT. The V gene is TRBV2, the J gene TRBJ2-2; TRBD1 matches at 8 bases. The CDR3 runs to 15 residues. After removal of 6 bases from V and 2 bases from J, the junction contained 5 bases not matched to a gene. Per the germline V gene, CDR1 is SNHLY and CDR2 is FYNNEI.

This clone was recorded at least ten times. The gene calls are TRBV27 and TRBJ2-7, with 7 bases matching TRBD2. CDR1 and CDR2 from the germline V gene are MNHEY and SMNVEV (reference sequence). The CDR3 extends over 15 amino acids. V was pared by 3 bases and J by 2 bases, with 7 bases of the junction left unmatched. The CDR3 DNA sequence: TGTGCCAGCAGTTTTTGGGGCGGGGGTGCCTACGAGCAGTACTTC. This gives the protein CASSFWGGGAYEQYF.

The rearrangement uses TRBV9 and TRBJ2-2; D gene ambiguous. V lost 4 bases and J lost 5, with 6 bases in between. CDR3 length equals 12 residues. Germline values: CDR1 SGDLS, CDR2 YYNGEE. The CDR3 loop reads CASSPFTGELFF. DNA for the CDR3: TGTGCCAGCAGCCCATTTACCGGGGAGCTGTTTTTT.

This chain links TRBV25-1 with TRBJ1-6, with 11 bases that match TRBD1. The germline V gene has CDR1 MGHDK and CDR2 SYGVNS. The CDR3 sequence is 16 residues long. Unmatched junction bases numbered 5, after V lost 4 bases and J lost 6 bases. The CDR3 DNA is TGTGCCAGCAGTGTGGGGACAGGGGGACCTAATTCACCCCTCCACTTT. Encoded protein: CASSVGTGGPNSPLHF.

The chain uses TRBV5-5 and TRBJ2-2, with 7 bases that match TRBD2. The germline CDR1 and CDR2 sequences are SGHKS and YYEKEE (reference sequence). J gave up 7 bases and V 4 bases, and 7 bases lay outside the gene matches. This CDR3 comprises 14 residues. As DNA, the CDR3 is TGTGCCAGCAGCCCGTGGGGGGGTCACGGGGAGCTGTTTTTT. Residues: CASSPWGGHGELFF.

The genes are TRBV5-1 and TRBJ1-1, with D maybe TRBD1 (5 bases). Germline V gene lookup returns CDR1 SGHRS and CDR2 YFSETQ. The ends were cut back, 1 base at V and 3 bases at J, with 13 bases in the middle. CDR3 length: 15 amino acids. The CDR3 here is CASSLTPQGHTEAFF. The DNA of the CDR3 is TGCGCCAGCAGCTTGACCCCCCAGGGCCACACTGAAGCTTTCTTT.

The rearrangement joins TRBV5-1 to TRBJ2-2; 7 nucleotides agree with TRBD1. This CDR3 has 15 amino acids. Germline V lookup: CDR1 SGHRS, CDR2 YFSETQ. Losses at the gene ends were 4 bases for V and 4 bases for J; bases not matched to a gene: 7. CDR3: CASSEVQGPTGELFF. The CDR3 coding sequence is TGCGCCAGCAGCGAAGTACAGGGGCCCACCGGGGAGCTGTTTTTT.